Included here is one T cell receptor (beta chain) sequence, with context. This sample was included in a study of cytomegalovirus exposure and HLA in healthy donors. CDR1 is LGHNA, CDR2 YNFKEQ, per germline. The J segment lost 6 bases and the V segment lost 1 base, leaving 12 bases of the junction unmatched. This CDR3 region has 16 residues. The records omit this donor's CMV serostatus. In the PCR, 60 Vbeta and 13 Jbeta primers were used. TCRdb keeps only in-frame clones here, not all; method: immunoSEQ multiplex PCR. The sample gives under 250,000 clones, 85% of which show up once; 1% to 1.5% is in the top ten.

This chain uses TRBV4-2 with TRBJ2-7; TRBD2 matches at 7 bases. This clonotype was sampled from a human donor in good health. The sample taken for sequencing was PBMCs. CDR3 region: CASSQVSGRRTLEQYF. The CDR3 bases are TGTGCCAGCAGCCAAGTATCCGGGAGGAGGACTCTCGAGCAGTACTTC.